Following are 20 T cell receptor beta chains from one sample sequenced in a study of CD8+CD57+ T cells in acquired aplastic anemia. Genomic DNA constituted the template upon which TCR beta VDJ and CDR3 profiling was performed. TCRdb redid the calling of the reads with MiXCR, one entry per CDR3 protein. The sample carries 200,000 to 250,000 distinct CDR3 sequences, approximately 35% recorded once. The specimen sequenced was sorted CD4+, CD8+, or CD8+CD57+ T cells (not recorded which) from PBMCs. The origin of the receptors is a human donor in good health, serving as a control.

In the case of this clonotype: A much larger clone lies a single base off, so this may be a read error. The chain joins TRBV20-1 to TRBJ2-2; maybe TRBD2 (5 bases). Germline V lookup: CDR1 DFQATT, CDR2 SNEGSKA (reference sequence). CDR3 length: 12 amino acids. In DNA, the CDR3 is TGCAGTGCTAGACGGTACACCGGGGAGCCGTTTTTT. Translating it yields CSARRYTGEPFF.

The rearrangement uses TRBV12-3 or TRBV12-4 and TRBJ1-1; 9 positions match TRBD1. CDR3 length: 13 amino acids. V was clipped by 1 base and J by 10 bases; unmatched bases: 4. The CDR3: CASSLDRGLRAFF. For the CDR3, the DNA is TGTGCCAGCAGTTTAGACAGGGGGCTAAGAGCTTTCTTT.

As regards this clonotype: Its ends do not fully match the called genes, so a read error is possible. The chain recombines TRBV10-3 with TRBJ1-2; 9 nucleotides match TRBD1. The CDR3 has 14 amino acids. Germline CDR1 is ENHRY and CDR2 is SYGVKD. The CDR3 region has the DNA TGTGCCGTCAGTATGGACAGGGGTCCGGGGGGCTACACCTTC. It is translated as CAVSMDRGPGGYTF.

The rearrangement uses TRBV10-3 and TRBJ1-2; D gene uncertain. The length of the CDR3 is 14 residues. V lost 4 bases and J lost 3, with 12 bases in between. Per germline, CDR1 ENHRY and CDR2 SYGVKD. The CDR3 coding sequence is TGTGCCATCAGTGGAGGCAGCCCAGACTATGGCTACACCTTC. Its translation is CAISGGSPDYGYTF.

In its sample, this clonotype was seen a few times. In this CDR3 the conserved last residue, phenylalanine or tryptophan, is missing, so a read error is likely. V gene TRBV20-1 combines with J gene TRBJ2-5; 10 nucleotides line up with TRBD1. Trimming at V came to 0 bases and at J to 7 bases, leaving 11 bases not matched to a gene. CDR3 length: 16 amino acids. Germline CDR1 is DFQATT and CDR2 is SNEGSKA (reference sequence). The CDR3 protein is CSARDSLGQGGGTQYL. In nucleotides, the CDR3 is TGCAGTGCTAGAGACAGTCTCGGACAGGGGGGGGGGACCCAGTACCTC.

This clonotype appeared a single time. At one boundary the junction diverges from the germline segment, which might be a read error. The V gene is TRBV27, the J gene TRBJ1-4; maybe TRBD1 (5 bases). The CDR3 is 16 amino acids. Germline assignment: CDR1 MNHEY and CDR2 SMNVEV (reference sequence). CDR3 sequence: CASRSLTATTNEKPFF. CDR3 in DNA: TGTGCCAGCAGATCCCTGACAGCTACAACTAATGAAAAACCGTTTTTT.

This clonotype has at least ten counts. The chain has TRBV5-1 and TRBJ2-1; the match to TRBD1 covers 7 bases. The J segment lost 4 bases and the V segment lost 4 bases, leaving 11 bases of the junction unmatched. The CDR3 is 16 amino acids. Germline CDR1 reads SGHRS; CDR2 reads YFSETQ. In DNA form, the CDR3 reads TGCGCCAGCAGCCCGATCCTGACAGGGTCATACAATGAGCAGTTCTTC. Its translation is CASSPILTGSYNEQFF.

Here the CDR3 reads CASSINYRGRDEAFF. CDR3 DNA sequence: TGTGCCAGCAGCATTAATTACAGGGGGCGGGATGAAGCTTTCTTT. V usage is TRBV5-6 and J usage is TRBJ1-1, with TRBD1 matching over 9 bases. In germline, CDR1 is SGHDT, CDR2 YYEEEE. The CDR3 sequence is 15 residues long. V shed 4 bases and J 7 bases; nucleotides not matched to a gene: 11.

In regard to this clonotype: The junction does not match germline at one end; this may be a read error. The chain recombines TRBV15 with TRBJ1-2; unclear D gene. The CDR3 contains 13 residues. CDR1 and CDR2 (germline): LNHNV, YYDKDF (reference sequence). This chain's CDR3 is CATRDRFGNGYIF. CDR3 bases: TGTGCCACCAGGGATAGGTTCGGGAATGGCTACATCTTC.

This clonotype was seen at least ten times. The chain joins TRBV5-5 to TRBJ1-2; weak D call: TRBD1 (5 bases). The CDR3 extends over 15 amino acids. The V end was cut by 0 bases, the J end by 3 bases, with 12 bases between. Germline values: CDR1 SGHKS, CDR2 YYEKEE (reference sequence). The CDR3 is CASSLGQLFHYGYTF. The DNA for the CDR3 is TGTGCCAGCAGCTTGGGACAGCTTTTCCACTATGGCTACACCTTC.

This clonotype occurred many times. The rearrangement uses TRBV29-1 and TRBJ2-2; D gene ambiguous. Trimming shortened V by 4 bases and J by 4 bases, and 7 bases separated the two germline ends. The CDR3 is 12 residues long. The germline gives CDR1 SQVTM, CDR2 ANQGSEA. CDR3 residues: CSVVGPTGELFF. The CDR3 DNA reads TGCAGCGTTGTGGGCCCCACCGGGGAGCTGTTTTTT.

This clonotype was seen a handful of times. A read error may be the cause here, since a much bigger clone is one base away. The V and J genes are TRBV24-1 and TRBJ2-2; 9 bases fit TRBD2. The CDR3 has 15 amino acids. Germline CDR1 reads KGHDR; CDR2 reads SFDVKD. The CDR3 is CAASDAGGYTGELFF. DNA of the CDR3: TGTGCCGCCAGTGATGCGGGAGGGTACACCGGGGAGCTGTTTTTT.

This clonotype appeared a few times. This may arise from a read error, as a much more abundant clone is one base away. The V gene is TRBV9, the J gene TRBJ1-2; D unclear. The germline V and J ends were trimmed by 0 bases and 7 bases, with 13 bases remaining between them. The length of the CDR3 is 14 residues. Germline lookup yields CDR1 SGDLS and CDR2 YYNGEE. The CDR3 DNA is TGTGCCAGCAGCGTAGTTAGGCCTCGGGGTGGCTACACCTTC. Amino acids: CASSVVRPRGGYTF.

This sequence joins TRBV2 and TRBJ2-2, with a tentative D call TRBD1 (5 bases). V was cut by 5 bases and J by 5 bases, with 12 bases left in between. Germline CDR1 and CDR2: SNHLY and FYNNEI. The CDR3 is made up of 14 amino acids. The CDR3 here is CASSSTEITGELFF. CDR3 DNA sequence: TGTGCCAGCAGTTCGACAGAGATTACCGGGGAGCTGTTTTTT.

Comments on this clonotype: A read error may explain this, as a much larger clone is one base away. V is TRBV11-1 and J is TRBJ2-7; D may correspond to TRBD1 or TRBD2 (5 bases each). The CDR3 length is 13 residues. Germline CDR1 reads SGHAT; CDR2 reads FQDESV (reference sequence). V was shortened by 5 bases and J by 6 bases, with 14 bases between the two germline ends. The CDR3 DNA reads as TGTGCCAGCAGCCTCACGTGGGGACCCGAGCAGTACTTC. Translated, it gives CASSLTWGPEQYF.

As regards this clonotype: The CDR3 carries no conserved terminal phenylalanine or tryptophan, so it likely arises from a read error. V is TRBV12-3 or TRBV12-4 and J is TRBJ2-7; TRBD1 agrees at 7 bases. Germline trimming cut 2 bases from V and 3 bases from J; bases unmatched to any gene: 7. This CDR3 has 15 residues. The CDR3 nucleotides are TGTGCCAGCAGTTTACGACAGGGAACGGTCTACGAGCAGTACCTC. Protein sequence: CASSLRQGTVYEQYL.

This chain joins TRBV20-1 and TRBJ2-5; D not certain. The germline V gene encodes CDR1 DFQATT and CDR2 SNEGSKA (reference sequence). The ends were cut back, 7 bases at V and 5 bases at J, with 11 bases in the middle. This CDR3 comprises 11 residues. CDR3 DNA: TGCAGTGTGCAGCGCGCGGAGACCCAGTACTTC. Protein sequence: CSVQRAETQYF.

The V call is TRBV7-8, the J call TRBJ2-5; 9 bases map to TRBD1. The CDR3 has 14 amino acids. V dropped 8 bases and J dropped 7; count of bases not matched to a gene: 11. Germline CDR1 reads SGHVS; CDR2 reads FQNEAQ. The CDR3 reads CASATPGQGTTQYF. DNA of the CDR3: TGTGCCAGCGCTACACCGGGACAGGGTACGACCCAGTACTTC.

The rearrangement links TRBV28 to TRBJ1-4, with D possibly being TRBD1 (5 bases). CDR1 MDHEN and CDR2 SYDVKM come from the germline V gene. The CDR3 sequence is 13 residues long. This chain's CDR3 is CGVSTAGNEKLFF. In nucleotides, the CDR3 is TGTGGTGTATCGACAGCCGGCAATGAAAAACTGTTTTTT.

The rearrangement joins TRBV20-1 to TRBJ1-1; 10 bases align to TRBD1. This CDR3 is built from 14 residues. The trim removed 7 bases at V and 5 bases at J, leaving 10 bases unmatched. The V gene's germline CDR1 is DFQATT and CDR2 SNEGSKA (reference sequence). This CDR3 reads CSVGQGVGKTEAFF. CDR3 nucleotide sequence: TGCAGTGTCGGACAGGGGGTAGGGAAAACTGAAGCTTTCTTT.